There are a few counts of the clone carrying this T cell receptor (beta chain). Its antigen is not known. This entry belongs to a study of molecular identifiers for immune sequencing clone quantification. Whole-study results and caveats: Under 1% of molecules in naive cells, but over 99% of effector molecules, belonged to clones above 20 RNA copies.

Isolation of naive CD8 T cells was achieved by sorting on a CD8+CD4-CCR7+CD45RA+ phenotype. TCRdb re-analysed the PCR reads in MiXCR, keeping a single row per CDR3 protein. The sample holds 100,000 or so distinct CDR3 sequences, about 35% seen once. Unmatched junction bases numbered 5, after V lost 3 bases and J lost 3 bases. The length of the CDR3 is 15 residues. The gene calls are TRBV5-7 and TRBJ1-5; TRBD1 matches at 8 bases. TRBV5-7 is recorded as an ORF, its role being uncertain. Material for sequencing was naive CD8+ T cells from blood, with Jurkat cell RNA spiked in. Subset described: FACS-sorted CD8+CD4-CCR7+CD45RA+ naive T cells. The clonotype comes from a human donor in good health. Some libraries in this study had Jurkat cell RNA spiked in. CDR3 residues: CASSSTGANNQPQHF. For the CDR3, the DNA is TGTGCCAGCAGCTCGACAGGGGCGAACAATCAGCCCCAGCATTTT.